The 24 T cell receptor beta chains below were found in one sample sequenced in a study of T cell repertoires in cytomegalovirus infection. TCRdb analysed the reads with MiXCR anew, one entry per CDR3 protein. This table has 450,000 to 600,000 distinct CDR3 sequences, roughly 12% appearing once. The specimen was PBMCs. These receptors all stem from a human donor in good health (CMV status not recorded). Some clones in this sample may be carry-over from other donors' samples.

In this sample, this clonotype turned up many times. This sequence joins TRBV20-1 and TRBJ2-1, with D perhaps matching TRBD1 or TRBD2 (7 bases each). The CDR3 totals 15 residues. V was clipped by 3 bases and J by 4 bases, with 16 bases between them. Germline CDR1 and CDR2: DFQATT and SNEGSKA (reference sequence). The CDR3 coding sequence is TGCAGTGCTAGCAAGGGGAGGGGGCGATACAATGAGCAGTTCTTC. This codes for CSASKGRGRYNEQFF.

This clonotype was seen repeatedly, ten times or more. This chain connects TRBV27 to TRBJ1-5; 7 bases map to TRBD1. Germline CDR1 and CDR2: MNHEY and SMNVEV (reference sequence). The CDR3 loop spans 15 amino acids. J was trimmed by 1 base and V by 5 bases; bases with no gene match: 5. Written as DNA, the CDR3 is TGTGCCAGCAGTGAACAGGGGAGAAGCAATCAGCCCCAGCATTTT. Protein sequence: CASSEQGRSNQPQHF.

This clonotype has just a few counts. The chain carries TRBV3-1 and TRBJ2-2; D remains ambiguous. This CDR3 is built from 14 residues. In germline, CDR1 is LGHDT, CDR2 YNNKEL (reference sequence). Trimming shortened V by 1 base and J by 5 bases, and 8 bases separated the two germline ends. The CDR3 nucleotides are TGTGCCAGCAGCCAAGGCGTTCCTACCGGGGAGCTGTTTTTT. Its protein is CASSQGVPTGELFF.

The V and J genes are TRBV20-1 and TRBJ1-5; 8 bases are shared with TRBD1. Germline V gene data show CDR1 as DFQATT and CDR2 as SNEGSKA (reference sequence). J lost 0 bases, V lost 6 bases, and 4 bases had no gene match. The CDR3 has 14 residues. The CDR3 sequence: CSAVGQGSNQPQHF. Written as DNA, the CDR3 is TGCAGTGCCGTCGGACAGGGTAGCAATCAGCCCCAGCATTTT.

This clonotype was picked up many times. The J gene is TRBJ1-3, the V gene TRBV7-6; D may be TRBD1 (5 bases). The CDR3 is made up of 14 amino acids. V was clipped by 7 bases and J by 8 bases, with 18 bases between them. From germline, CDR1 is SGHVS and CDR2 FNYEAQ. The CDR3 loop reads CASTRVGPGDTIYF. In DNA form, the CDR3 reads TGTGCCAGCACCCGGGTGGGGCCCGGTGACACCATATATTTT.

The table lists this clonotype with a few counts. The chain joins TRBV12-3 or TRBV12-4 to TRBJ2-5; D not resolved. Between the trimmed V and J ends, which lost 3 bases and 3 bases, there was a span of 11 bases. The CDR3 contains 14 residues. CDR3 nucleotides: TGTGCCAGCAGTTTGGCCGGCGGTAAAGAGACCCAGTACTTC. Protein sequence: CASSLAGGKETQYF.

This clonotype was found many times. The chain combines TRBV6-1 with TRBJ2-7, with D unresolved. The V and J ends lost 4 bases and 4 bases respectively, with 5 bases between them. Per germline, CDR1 MNHNS and CDR2 SASEGT. The CDR3 contains 11 residues. CDR3 amino acids: CASSAQYEQYF. The DNA for the CDR3 is TGTGCCAGCAGTGCCCAATACGAGCAGTACTTC.

This clonotype was picked up many times. The rearrangement uses TRBV11-3 and TRBJ2-3; 9 bases are shared with TRBD2. The CDR3 loop spans 17 amino acids. The V gene's germline CDR1 is SGHNT and CDR2 YENEEA. The trim removed 5 bases at V and 2 bases at J, leaving 11 bases unmatched. The CDR3 sequence is CASSAHSTSGNTDTQYF. DNA of the CDR3: TGTGCCAGCAGCGCGCACTCGACTAGCGGAAACACAGATACGCAGTATTTT.

This chain links TRBV20-1 with TRBJ1-2; 9 bases match TRBD1. J was trimmed by 8 bases and V by 7 bases; bases with no gene match: 8. Germline-derived CDR1 and CDR2 are DFQATT and SNEGSKA (reference sequence). There are 12 residues in the CDR3. CDR3: CSVRTGVGGYTF. The DNA for the CDR3 is TGCAGTGTCCGGACAGGGGTGGGAGGCTACACCTTC.

The chain joins TRBV29-1 to TRBJ2-2; D uncertain. The CDR3 is 14 residues long. V lost 2 bases and J lost 4, with 11 bases in between. From germline, CDR1 is SQVTM and CDR2 ANQGSEA. In nucleotides, the CDR3 is TGCAGCGTTGAACGGATCCGGGCCACCGGGGAGCTGTTTTTT. Protein product: CSVERIRATGELFF.

V and J are TRBV10-3 and TRBJ2-1, with TRBD2 matching 14 bases. The germline V gene encodes CDR1 ENHRY and CDR2 SYGVKD. The CDR3 covers 15 residues. Trimming cost V 6 bases and J 8 bases; bases outside gene matches: 6. DNA of the CDR3: TGTGCCATCAGGCCGGGACTAGCGGGAGTCGATGAGCAGTTCTTC. Its translation is CAIRPGLAGVDEQFF.

This clonotype was seen many times. This sequence joins TRBV28 and TRBJ2-2; 7 nucleotides line up with TRBD2. The germline gives CDR1 MDHEN, CDR2 SYDVKM. Trimming took 4 bases from V and 7 from J; bases not matched to a gene: 9. The CDR3 totals 15 residues. DNA for the CDR3: TGTGCCAGCAGTTCTGGCGGGAGTAGGAGCGGGGAGCTGTTTTTT. It yields the protein CASSSGGSRSGELFF.

This clonotype was seen ten or more times. This chain joins TRBV11-3 and TRBJ2-3; tentative D call: TRBD2 (5 bases). The CDR3 spans 14 residues. V lost 0 bases to trimming and J lost 4 bases, with 8 bases between them. Germline V gene sequence: CDR1 SGHNT, CDR2 YENEEA. DNA of the CDR3: TGTGCCAGCAGCTTAGACGAGAGGGCAGATACGCAGTATTTT. This sequence encodes CASSLDERADTQYF.

This clonotype was seen ten or more times. The gene calls are TRBV2 and TRBJ1-5; the D gene is possibly TRBD1 (6 bases). Trimming cost V 2 bases and J 4 bases, with 12 bases left between them. Germline CDR1 SNHLY, CDR2 FYNNEI. The CDR3 has 15 residues. For the CDR3, the DNA is TGTGCCAGCAGTGAATCCGGACAGACGAATCAGCCCCAGCATTTT. This gives the protein CASSESGQTNQPQHF.

The sample holds many counts of this clonotype. This sequence joins TRBV11-2 and TRBJ2-1; D possibly uses TRBD1 or TRBD2 (5 bases each). The CDR3 runs to 15 residues. Germline values: CDR1 SGHAT, CDR2 FQNNGV. The V gene lost 2 bases and the J gene lost 9 bases, with 17 bases spanning the gap. CDR3 nucleotides: TGTGCCAGCAGCTTATCCCGGGGACGTATGGGTGAGCAGTTCTTC. Translating it yields CASSLSRGRMGEQFF.

The sample holds many counts of this clonotype. The chain combines TRBV10-2 with TRBJ1-6; D gene ambiguous. The germline V gene encodes CDR1 WSHSY and CDR2 SAAADI. Trimming removed 10 bases at V and 6 bases at J, with 13 bases between. The CDR3 is 13 residues long. The CDR3 protein is CATEAVGNSPLHF. CDR3 DNA sequence: TGCGCCACCGAGGCCGTGGGTAATTCACCCCTCCACTTT.

In this sample, this clonotype turned up a few times. V is TRBV19 and J is TRBJ2-2, with D possibly being TRBD2 (6 bases). Looked up from germline, CDR1 is LNHDA and CDR2 is SQIVND (reference sequence). The germline V and J ends were trimmed by 9 bases and 8 bases, with 10 bases remaining between them. The CDR3 totals 11 residues. The CDR3 DNA reads TGTGCCAGCGGGGGTTTGGGGGAGCTGTTTTTT. Translating gives CASGGLGELFF. Together with reference TRBV19 and TRBJ2-2, the CDR3 gives the full variable domain: DGGITQSPKYLFRKEGQNVTLSCEQNLNHDAMYWYRQDPGQGLRLIYYSQIVNDFQKGDIAEGYSVSREKKESFPLTVTSAQKNPTAFYLCASGGLGELFFGEGSRLTVL.

This clonotype was found many times. The chain uses TRBV4-1 and TRBJ2-5; D remains unclear. The CDR3 is 14 amino acids. Germline CDR1 MGHRA, CDR2 YSYEKL. V was shortened by 0 bases and J by 5 bases, with 10 bases between the two germline ends. CDR3 protein: CASSQDLVRETQYF. Here the CDR3 DNA reads TGCGCCAGCAGCCAAGATCTGGTCCGGGAGACCCAGTACTTC.

This clonotype was counted ten times or more. One junction end does not reproduce the germline sequence, and a read error may be involved. The rearrangement links TRBV6-1 to TRBJ2-5, with 14 bases lining up with TRBD2. CDR3 size: 18 residues. The germline CDR1 and CDR2 sequences are MNHNS and SASEGT. The CDR3 spells CASSEEGLAGDPQETQYF. The CDR3 DNA follows: TGTGCCAGCAGCGAAGAGGGACTAGCGGGGGACCCCCAAGAGACCCAGTACTTC.

J is TRBJ2-2 and V is TRBV2, with 7 nucleotides matching TRBD1. J was trimmed by 4 bases and V by 4 bases; bases with no gene match: 6. Per the germline V gene, CDR1 is SNHLY and CDR2 is FYNNEI. The CDR3 covers 15 residues. CDR3 coding DNA: TGTGCCAGCAGTGGACAGGGCCCAGTCACCGGGGAGCTGTTTTTT. It codes for CASSGQGPVTGELFF.

This clonotype was seen at least ten times. This rearrangement joins TRBV7-6 to TRBJ1-1; the D gene is possibly TRBD1 (5 bases). CDR3 length equals 15 residues. Trimming pared 1 base from V and 3 bases from J, leaving 12 bases between. Germline V gene lookup returns CDR1 SGHVS and CDR2 FNYEAQ. The CDR3, as DNA: TGTGCCAGCAGCTTAGGGGGGAGGCTCTACACTGAAGCTTTCTTT. Encoded protein: CASSLGGRLYTEAFF.

This chain connects TRBV6-2 or TRBV6-3 to TRBJ1-5, with no clear D. Germline CDR1 reads MNHEY; CDR2 reads SVGEGT. V shed 8 bases and J shed 0 bases, with 11 bases lying between them. The CDR3 covers 14 residues. This CDR3 reads CASQRHLSNQPQHF. As DNA, the CDR3 is TGTGCCAGCCAACGACACCTTAGCAATCAGCCCCAGCATTTT.

This clonotype was recorded at least ten times. The V call is TRBV7-3, the J call TRBJ2-1, with TRBD2 matching 8 bases. CDR3 length equals 16 residues. The ends lost 5 bases at V and 2 bases at J; junction bases unmatched: 8. CDR1 SGHTA and CDR2 FQGTGA come from the germline V gene. The CDR3 is CASSSRRGATYNEQFF. The CDR3 nucleotides are TGTGCCAGCAGCAGCCGGCGGGGGGCCACCTACAATGAGCAGTTCTTC.

The chain couples TRBV15 to TRBJ2-5; a possible D gene is TRBD1 (6 bases). Germline values: CDR1 LNHNV, CDR2 YYDKDF (reference sequence). The CDR3 totals 13 residues. V was pared by 10 bases and J by 3 bases, with 15 bases between. The CDR3 spells CASRARGEETQYF. In DNA form, the CDR3 reads TGTGCCAGCCGGGCCAGGGGAGAAGAGACCCAGTACTTC.